This T cell receptor beta chain was obtained from a study of cytomegalovirus exposure and HLA in healthy donors. The primer mix had 60 Vbeta and 13 Jbeta primers. Repertoires were generated with immunoSEQ multiplex PCR, while TCRdb's copy carries only in-frame clones and drops some. The table lists around 200,000 clones, 84% of them singletons. Of note for this clone: What it binds is unknown.

Study-wide results and limits: Earlier results showed most TCR beta V segments being productive about 87% or about 30% of the time. V- and J-gene trimming of TCR beta was linked (in a later analysis) to a missense DCLRE1C variant. A later examination showed that TCR association rates differed by HLA locus, with DRB1 most and HLA-C fewest.

Germline V CDR1 and CDR2: ENHRY, SYGVKD. CDR3 length: 16 amino acids. With 6 bases clipped from V and 6 bases from J, the junction kept 9 bases outside the gene matches. Though nominally healthy at sampling, donors likely had unrecorded immune exposures. The chain uses TRBV10-3 and TRBJ2-1; TRBD2 aligns across 12 bases. The sample consisted of PBMCs. The source of this sequence is a girl aged 2-10 years in good health and CMV-seropositive. In nucleotides, the CDR3 is TGTGCCATCAGCGCTTCTAGCGGGGGGGCCGTCAATGAGCAGTTCTTC. Amino acids: CAISASSGGAVNEQFF.